The subject of this entry is one T cell receptor (beta chain). Per the study methods: Amplified reference gene primers provided the basis for estimating nucleated cell counts. Using immunoSEQ multiplex PCR, the repertoire was profiled, and TCRdb retains in-frame clones only, with some absent. The DNA was the basis for D and trimming; V, J and clone size are from that table. The repertoire holds 150,000 to 200,000 clones, with more than 75% as singletons. The sample belongs to a study of blood T cell repertoires in COVID-19. In the study overall: COVID-19 samples, acute and convalescent, were from the United States, Italy and Spain. Nucleic acid was either cDNA or gDNA, and it came from T cells, B-cell-depleted T cells, or PBMCs.

The CDR3 length is 18 residues. Trimming took 3 bases from V and 0 from J; bases not matched to a gene: 9. Germline CDR1 reads KGHSH; CDR2 reads LQKENI. The chain is built from TRBV18 and TRBJ2-7; 12 nucleotides line up with TRBD2. Sequencing was performed on peripheral blood. The clonotype comes from a man aged 45-65 years who had recovered from COVID-19. The CDR3 region is CASSPLGTSGFSSYEQYF. For the CDR3, the DNA is TGTGCCAGCTCACCCCTTGGGACTAGCGGGTTCAGCTCCTACGAGCAGTACTTC.